This T cell receptor (beta chain) originates from a study of blood T cells in healthy people across ages. Sample-barcoded 5' priming and a J-beta primer mix drove a second PCR of about 6 to 12 cycles. From the 5' RACE reads, TCRdb called clonotypes with MiXCR, one entry per CDR3 protein. The sample carries about 1 million distinct CDR3 sequences, over 35% recorded once. The sequenced sample consisted of blood. The receptor's source is a woman aged 55 to 70 in good health.

Here the CDR3 DNA reads TGTGCCAGCAGGTGGGGAGTCTACGAGCAGTACTTC. Translated, it gives CASRWGVYEQYF. This chain joins TRBV28 and TRBJ2-7, with D possibly being TRBD2 (5 bases). The CDR3 consists of 12 residues. Trimming cost V 6 bases and J 3 bases, with 9 bases left between them. CDR1 MDHEN and CDR2 SYDVKM come from the germline V gene.